The T cell receptor beta chain under discussion was sequenced for a study of shared clonotypes between healthy human individuals. This clone was found a few times. Other DNA sequences in this sample translate to the same CDR3. Some clones are missing from TCRdb's copy, which holds only in-frame ones; the method was immunoSEQ multiplex PCR. The profile shows some 2,000,000 clones, 90% to 97% of them singletons. Germline V gene lookup returns CDR1 SNHLY and CDR2 FYNNEI. CDR3 length: 11 residues. V dropped 1 base and J dropped 3 bases, with 0 bases sitting between them. This rearrangement joins TRBV2 to TRBJ2-5; D is ambiguous. The sequenced material came from naive CD4+ T cells sorted from blood. Stated subset: CD45RA+ positively selected. The origin of this receptor is a man younger than 30 in good health. The CDR3 DNA reads as TGTGCCAGCAGTGAAGAAGAGACCCAGTACTTC. Its protein is CASSEEETQYF.